This T cell receptor beta chain was profiled in a study of cytomegalovirus exposure and HLA in healthy donors. Looking at the study overall: There were around 100 million unique TCR beta sequences, drawn from approximately 180 million T cells, in an earlier analysis.

The primer mix had 60 Vbeta and 13 Jbeta primers. Data came from immunoSEQ multiplex PCR; TCRdb stores just in-frame clones and leaves some out. The profile shows around 190,000 clones, around 82% of them singletons. Study-wide points: In all likelihood, a cluster of highly shared sequence variants was a sequencing artifact.

CDR1 is SGHRS, CDR2 YFSETQ, per germline. CDR3 length: 15 residues. Losses at the gene ends were 4 bases for V and 8 bases for J; bases not matched to a gene: 11. Concerning this clone: Its antigen is still unknown.

Sequenced: PBMCs. The clonotype comes from a woman aged 30 to 39 in good health and CMV-seronegative. The rearrangement uses TRBV5-1 and TRBJ1-2; 10 bases line up with TRBD1. The chain's CDR3 is CASSQNLRGQGGYTF. CDR3 sequence (DNA): TGCGCCAGCAGCCAAAACCTAAGGGGACAGGGGGGCTACACCTTC.